A selection of T cell receptor beta chains follows, all from one sample in a study of identical twins. TCRdb used MiXCR to reprocess the 5' RACE reads, holding one entry per CDR3 protein. The profile covers 500,000 to 550,000 distinct CDR3 sequences, with under 25% appearing a single time and 0.75% to 0.95% taken by the ten largest. These sequences were also reported in another study, on T cells expressing NK-cell markers.

The sample comprised CD4+ T cells sorted from blood. Receptors were obtained from a woman aged 18 to 35 in good health. The CDR3 runs from the conserved cysteine through the conserved F or W. D genes are given only for firm matches. Size values are once, few and many counts, or a class for expanded clones, and some rows have none.

d_call,v_call,clone_size,j_call,cdr3_aa,cdr3_nt
.,TRBV10-3,.,TRBJ2-2,CAISDGAGELFF,TGTGCCATCAGTGACGGAGCCGGGGAGCTGTTTTTT
.,TRBV29-1,few,TRBJ1-2,CSVQGSQSNYGYTF,TGCAGCGTTCAGGGGTCCCAATCAAACTATGGCTACACCTTC
.,TRBV7-3,.,TRBJ1-6,CASSHGTQNSPLHF,TGTGCCAGCAGCCACGGGACACAGAATTCACCCCTCCACTTT
TRBD1,TRBV20-1,.,TRBJ2-5,CSAREDRGRYETQYF,TGCAGTGCTAGAGAGGACAGGGGGAGGTACGAGACCCAGTACTTC
.,TRBV15,.,TRBJ2-6,CATSRVSWTEHSGANVLTF,TGTGCCACCAGCAGAGTGTCCTGGACAGAACACTCTGGGGCCAACGTCCTGACTTTC
.,TRBV20-1,.,TRBJ2-6,CSARDVGSWANVLTF,TGCAGTGCTAGAGATGTAGGCTCCTGGGCCAACGTCCTGACTTTC
TRBD2,TRBV7-2,many,TRBJ2-3,CASSLGREATDTQYF,TGTGCCAGCAGCTTAGGACGGGAGGCCACAGATACGCAGTATTTT
.,TRBV7-2,few,TRBJ2-7,CASSPPGRPYEQYF,TGTGCCAGCAGCCCTCCGGGGCGACCCTACGAGCAGTACTTC
TRBD2,TRBV20-1,few,TRBJ2-5,CSASLAGTQETQYF,TGCAGTGCTAGCCTAGCGGGGACACAAGAGACCCAGTACTTC
TRBD1,TRBV25-1,.,TRBJ1-1,CASRRTGATEAFF,TGTGCCAGCAGAAGGACAGGGGCCACTGAAGCTTTCTTT
.,TRBV29-1,.,TRBJ2-7,CSVAHGLSYEQYF,TGCAGCGTTGCCCATGGACTTTCTTACGAGCAGTACTTC
.,TRBV28,many,TRBJ1-4,CASSTFEEVATNEKLFF,TGTGCCAGCAGTACCTTTGAGGAGGTAGCAACTAATGAAAAACTGTTTTTT
TRBD1,TRBV5-1,.,TRBJ1-2,CASSPEDREEGYTF,TGCGCCAGCAGCCCGGAGGACAGGGAGGAAGGCTACACCTTC
.,TRBV20-1,.,TRBJ2-3,CSAPILGDTQYF,TGCAGTGCTCCAATCTTGGGGGATACGCAGTATTTT
TRBD2,TRBV12-3/TRBV12-4,many,TRBJ2-5,CASSFRLARRMETQYF,TGTGCCAGCAGTTTTCGACTAGCGAGGCGGATGGAGACCCAGTACTTC
TRBD1,TRBV6-1,few,TRBJ2-2,CASSVRTGLTGELFF,TGTGCCAGCAGTGTAAGGACAGGTCTTACCGGGGAGCTGTTTTTT
TRBD1,TRBV6-5,.,TRBJ2-7,CASSYGDSSYEQYF,TGTGCCAGCAGTTACGGGGACAGCTCCTACGAGCAGTACTTC
.,TRBV5-6,.,TRBJ2-3,CASSPQIRTDTQYF,TGTGCCAGCAGCCCCCAAATAAGGACAGATACGCAGTATTTT
.,TRBV7-2,few,TRBJ1-4,CASSYRSTNEKLFF,TGTGCCAGCAGTTATCGATCAACTAATGAAAAACTGTTTTTT
.,TRBV27,few,TRBJ2-7,CASSFGASGSYEQYF,TGTGCCAGCAGTTTTGGGGCGTCGGGGTCCTACGAGCAGTACTTC
.,TRBV7-9,.,TRBJ1-1,CASSSTTGEAFF,TGTGCCAGCAGCTCTACGACGGGAGAAGCTTTCTTT
TRBD1,TRBV10-3,once,TRBJ1-2,CATKPGQGGEGYTF,TGTGCCACCAAGCCGGGACAGGGGGGAGAGGGCTACACCTTC
.,TRBV12-3/TRBV12-4,.,TRBJ1-1,CASSFYVGGGRDTEAFF,TGTGCCAGCAGTTTCTATGTGGGGGGCGGACGGGACACTGAAGCTTTCTTT
TRBD1,TRBV27,.,TRBJ1-6,CASRGQGISSYNSPLHF,TGTGCCAGCAGGGGACAGGGCATAAGCTCCTATAATTCACCCCTCCACTTT
.,TRBV10-2,few,TRBJ2-3,CARGLVTDTQYF,TGCGCCAGGGGGCTGGTCACAGATACGCAGTATTTT
.,TRBV7-2,few,TRBJ1-5,CASSSDRAPQPQHF,TGTGCCAGCAGCTCGGACCGGGCGCCGCAGCCCCAGCATTTT
.,TRBV7-9,.,TRBJ1-1,CASSLWAGMNTEAFF,TGTGCCAGCAGCTTATGGGCGGGTATGAACACTGAAGCTTTCTTT
.,TRBV5-1,.,TRBJ2-1,CASSTAVEQFF,TGCGCCAGCAGCACGGCGGTTGAGCAGTTCTTC
TRBD1,TRBV7-2,.,TRBJ2-1,CASSLTGRDEQFF,TGTGCCAGCAGCCTGACAGGGCGGGATGAGCAGTTCTTC
.,TRBV20-1,.,TRBJ1-5,CSAIPTLSQPQHF,TGCAGTGCTATCCCAACTCTATCGCAGCCCCAGCATTTT
TRBD2,TRBV12-3/TRBV12-4,few,TRBJ2-3,CASSLGQTSGMVDTQYF,TGTGCCAGCAGCCTTGGGCAGACTAGCGGGATGGTAGATACGCAGTATTTT
.,TRBV6-4,.,TRBJ2-7,CASSDGTPYEQYF,TGTGCCAGCAGTGATGGGACGCCCTACGAGCAGTACTTC
.,TRBV7-2,many,TRBJ2-7,CASSFGGAYEQYF,TGTGCCAGCAGCTTCGGAGGGGCCTACGAGCAGTACTTC
TRBD2,TRBV20-1,few,TRBJ2-5,CSAGDSGGGETQYF,TGCAGTGCCGGAGATAGCGGGGGTGGGGAGACCCAGTACTTC
TRBD1,TRBV6-5,.,TRBJ1-1,CASRNSDRGTEAFF,TGTGCCAGCAGAAACTCCGACAGGGGCACTGAAGCTTTCTTT
.,TRBV5-1,.,TRBJ1-6,CASQEGGSPLHF,TGCGCCAGCCAGGAGGGAGGTTCACCCCTCCACTTT
.,TRBV9,few,TRBJ2-7,CASSVESHEQYF,TGTGCCAGCAGCGTAGAATCCCACGAGCAGTACTTC
.,TRBV6-2/TRBV6-3,.,TRBJ1-1,CASSHQGAVNTEAFF,TGTGCCAGCAGTCACCAGGGTGCGGTGAACACTGAAGCTTTCTTT
.,TRBV20-1,few,TRBJ1-6,CSASKGNSPLHF,TGCAGTGCCTCAAAAGGAAATTCACCCCTCCACTTT
TRBD1,TRBV6-5,few,TRBJ1-2,CASSSTGTANYGYTF,TGTGCCAGCAGTTCGACCGGGACAGCTAACTATGGCTACACCTTC
TRBD1,TRBV27,few,TRBJ2-5,CASRRDSQETQYF,TGTGCCAGCAGAAGGGACAGCCAAGAGACCCAGTACTTC
TRBD1,TRBV7-3,.,TRBJ1-1,CASSARQGTEAFF,TGTGCCAGCAGCGCGCGACAGGGCACTGAAGCTTTCTTT
TRBD1,TRBV4-2,.,TRBJ1-5,CASSPGTGEGEPQHF,TGTGCCAGCAGCCCGGGGACAGGGGAAGGCGAGCCCCAGCATTTT
TRBD1,TRBV7-8,.,TRBJ1-1,CASSSSRDSLGAFF,TGTGCCAGCAGCTCATCTCGGGACAGCCTCGGGGCTTTCTTT
.,TRBV6-5,once,TRBJ2-4,CASSYSMALPGAKNIQYF,TGTGCCAGCAGTTACTCGATGGCGCTGCCAGGAGCCAAAAACATTCAGTACTTC
.,TRBV7-6,few,TRBJ2-1,CASSSPPSTPSFF,TGTGCCAGCAGCTCTCCCCCCTCTACTCCGAGTTTCTTC
.,TRBV12-3/TRBV12-4,few,TRBJ2-7,CASREKTGPYEQYF,TGTGCCAGCAGGGAAAAGACAGGCCCCTACGAGCAGTACTTC
.,TRBV20-1,.,TRBJ2-7,CSARAPRSGHQQYF,TGCAGTGCTAGAGCTCCCCGCTCCGGACACCAGCAGTACTTC
.,TRBV7-9,few,TRBJ2-3,CASSFAGGAEYF,.
.,TRBV5-1,.,TRBJ2-7,CASSFRPLSGDNLYEQYF,TGCGCCAGCAGCTTTAGGCCCCTCTCCGGAGACAACCTCTACGAGCAGTACTTC
.,TRBV20-1,many,TRBJ2-1,CSASRGPSDEQFF,TGCAGTGCTAGTCGGGGGCCCAGCGATGAGCAGTTCTTC
.,TRBV29-1,few,TRBJ2-5,CSVSMYQETQYF,TGCAGCGTTTCCATGTACCAAGAGACCCAGTACTTC
.,TRBV5-1,many,TRBJ2-1,CASSSPGLSYNEQFF,TGCGCCAGCAGCTCACCGGGCCTTTCATACAATGAGCAGTTCTTC
.,TRBV4-3,few,TRBJ2-1,CASSQEVRKTEQFF,TGCGCCAGCAGCCAAGAGGTCAGGAAAACGGAGCAGTTCTTC